These 13 T cell receptor beta chains came from one sample sequenced in a study of blood T cell repertoires in COVID-19. Data came from immunoSEQ multiplex PCR; TCRdb stores just in-frame clones and leaves some out. The data contain roughly 150,000 clones, roughly 86% of them seen just once; the ten biggest clones take up under 3.5%. The source material was peripheral blood. The receptors stem from a woman older than 75 with COVID-19, enrolled during active disease.

CDR3 DNA: TGTGCCATCAGTGAGTCGACTAGCGGGAGTGGGTACGAGCAGTACTTC. Its protein is CAISESTSGSGYEQYF. The chain links TRBV10-3 to TRBJ2-7; 12 bases agree with TRBD2. The V gene's germline CDR1 is ENHRY and CDR2 SYGVKD. The CDR3 totals 16 residues. The ends lost 0 bases at V and 4 bases at J; junction bases unmatched: 4.

The chain carries TRBV9 and TRBJ2-1; D is ambiguous. V was cut by 6 bases and J by 7 bases, with 14 bases left in between. CDR3 length equals 13 residues. Germline CDR1 and CDR2: SGDLS and YYNGEE. The CDR3 region is CASNRGLPNEQFF. The CDR3 DNA follows: TGTGCCAGCAACCGTGGGCTACCGAATGAGCAGTTCTTC.

On this clone itself: At one of its ends the junction is not consistent with the germline gene, which may arise from a read error. The sample contains more than one DNA sequence encoding this CDR3. The chain is built from TRBV19 and TRBJ2-7; 9 nucleotides align to TRBD1. Germline CDR1 LNHDA, CDR2 SQIVND (reference sequence). The CDR3 runs to 15 residues. The CDR3 spells CASSKGGTGYYEQYF. The DNA for the CDR3 is TGTGCCAGTAGCAAGGGGGGGACAGGGTACTACGAGCAATACTTC.

The V gene is TRBV30, the J gene TRBJ1-3; no reliable D call. The germline V gene has CDR1 GTSNPN and CDR2 SVGIG (reference sequence). V was trimmed by 0 bases and J by 0 bases, leaving 12 bases between them. This CDR3 is built from 16 residues. The CDR3 region is CAWSVLVGSSGNTIYF. CDR3 DNA: TGTGCCTGGAGTGTACTGGTGGGGAGCTCTGGAAACACCATATATTTT. Together with reference TRBV30 and TRBJ1-3, the CDR3 gives the full variable domain: SQTIHQWPATLVQPVGSPLSLECTVEGTSNPNLYWYRQAAGRGLQLLFYSVGIGQISSEVPQNLSASRPQDRQFILSSKKLLLSDSGFYLCAWSVLVGSSGNTIYFGEGSWLTVV.

V is TRBV7-8 and J is TRBJ2-7, with D possibly TRBD2 on 6 matching bases. V was pared by 1 base and J by 3 bases, with 10 bases between. Germline V lookup: CDR1 SGHVS, CDR2 FQNEAQ. The CDR3 length is 14 residues. CDR3 loop: CASSLESGYYEQYF. CDR3 DNA: TGTGCCAGCAGCTTAGAGAGCGGGTACTACGAGCAGTACTTC.

The rearrangement uses TRBV24-1 and TRBJ1-1, with D possibly TRBD1 on 5 matching bases. Trimming removed 1 base at V and 7 bases at J, with 9 bases between. The germline V gene encodes CDR1 KGHDR and CDR2 SFDVKD. CDR3 length equals 13 residues. Here the CDR3 DNA reads TGTGCCACCAGTGATTTTAGGGGTAATGAAGCTTTCTTT. It encodes CATSDFRGNEAFF.

V gene TRBV19 combines with J gene TRBJ2-3, with TRBD2 matching 8 bases. The CDR3 loop spans 16 amino acids. Germline values: CDR1 LNHDA, CDR2 SQIVND (reference sequence). V dropped 1 base and J dropped 1; count of bases not matched to a gene: 4. The DNA for the CDR3 is TGTGCCAGTAGTATAGGGCTAGCGGGCGGCACAGATACGCAGTATTTT. Translated, it gives CASSIGLAGGTDTQYF.

The gene calls are TRBV28 and TRBJ2-7, with D hard to call. Trimming cost V 6 bases and J 5 bases, with 8 bases left between them. The germline CDR1 and CDR2 sequences are MDHEN and SYDVKM. The CDR3 has 11 amino acids. CDR3 DNA sequence: TGTGCCAGCAGCCTATATGACGAGCAGTACTTC. Translation: CASSLYDEQYF.

V is TRBV10-3 and J is TRBJ2-2; 8 bases are a match to TRBD1. The CDR3 length is 15 residues. The ends lost 3 bases at V and 4 bases at J; junction bases unmatched: 4. Germline V lookup: CDR1 ENHRY, CDR2 SYGVKD. The CDR3 bases are TGTGCCATCAGTGATAGGACAGGGTTCACCGGGGAGCTGTTTTTT. Translation: CAISDRTGFTGELFF.

The gene calls are TRBV6-6 and TRBJ2-5, with 14 nucleotides matching TRBD2. The CDR3 is 16 residues long. Germline V CDR1 and CDR2: MNHNY, SVGAGI (reference sequence). V dropped 3 bases and J dropped 1; count of bases not matched to a gene: 1. This CDR3 reads CASSYGLAGGQETQYF. CDR3 DNA: TGTGCCAGCAGTTATGGACTAGCGGGGGGCCAAGAGACCCAGTACTTC.

V gene TRBV21-1 combines with J gene TRBJ2-7; the listed D gene, TRBD1, was not tested against the DNA. TRBV21-1 is annotated as a pseudogene. The CDR3 consists of 16 residues. CDR3 sequence (DNA): TGTGCCAGCAACTCTCGACGACAGTCTCCACGGGACGAGCAGTACTTC. This gives the protein CASNSRRQSPRDEQYF.

The chain recombines TRBV18 with TRBJ2-2; D remains ambiguous. The CDR3 covers 15 residues. Germline lookup yields CDR1 KGHSH and CDR2 LQKENI. V lost 0 bases to trimming and J lost 4 bases, with 9 bases between them. CDR3 DNA sequence: TGTGCCAGCTCACCACCAACAGACGCCACCGGGGAGCTGTTTTTT. Protein: CASSPPTDATGELFF.

V is TRBV11-2 and J is TRBJ2-5; a possible D gene is TRBD2 (7 bases). V lost 5 bases and J 9 bases, leaving 25 bases between the germline ends. Germline loops: CDR1 SGHAT, CDR2 FQNNGV. This CDR3 comprises 16 residues. The CDR3: CASSRRGGADSGAQYF. CDR3 nucleotide sequence: TGTGCCAGCAGCCGGAGGGGGGGCGCCGATTCAGGGGCCCAGTACTTC. The whole variable domain, remainder taken from reference TRBV11-2 and TRBJ2-5, is EAGVAQSPRYKIIEKRQSVAFWCNPISGHATLYWYQQILGQGPKLLIQFQNNGVVDDSQLPKDRFSAERLKGVDSTLKIQPAKLEDSAVYLCASSRRGGADSGAQYFGPGTRLLVL.